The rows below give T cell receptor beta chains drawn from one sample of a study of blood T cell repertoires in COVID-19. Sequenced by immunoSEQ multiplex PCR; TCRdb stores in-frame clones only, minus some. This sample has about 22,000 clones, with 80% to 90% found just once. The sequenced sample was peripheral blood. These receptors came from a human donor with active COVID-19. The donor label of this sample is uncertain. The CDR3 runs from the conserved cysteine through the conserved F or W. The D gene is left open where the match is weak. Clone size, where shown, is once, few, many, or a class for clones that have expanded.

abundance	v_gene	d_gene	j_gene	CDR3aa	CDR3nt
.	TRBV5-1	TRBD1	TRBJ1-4	CASGTGGTGRTNEKLFF	TGCGCCAGCGGAACAGGGGGCACAGGTAGAACTAATGAAAAACTGTTTTTT
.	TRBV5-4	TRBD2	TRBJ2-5	CASSLGLAGGLTETQYF	TGTGCCAGCAGCTTGGGACTAGCGGGGGGGCTCACAGAGACCCAGTACTTC
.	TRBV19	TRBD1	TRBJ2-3	CASSNGQGNTDTQYF	TGTGCCAGTAGTAACGGACAGGGTAACACAGATACGCAGTATTTT
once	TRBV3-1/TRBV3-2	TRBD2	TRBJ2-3	CASSQEGLAGGGTDTQYF	TGTGCCAGCAGCCAAGAGGGACTAGCGGGGGGGGGTACAGATACGCAGTATTTT
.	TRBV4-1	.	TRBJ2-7	CASSHGGGYEQYF	TGCGCCAGCAGCCATGGTGGCGGGTACGAGCAGTACTTC
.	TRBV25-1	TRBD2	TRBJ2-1	CASSGIYEQFF	TGTGCCAGTAGCGGGATCTATGAGCAGTTCTTC
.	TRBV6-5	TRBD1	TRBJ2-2	CASNRGRDTGELFF	TGTGCCAGCAACAGGGGGCGCGACACCGGGGAGCTGTTTTTT
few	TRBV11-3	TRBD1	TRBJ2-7	CASSLRDRSEQYF	TGTGCCAGCAGCTTACGGGACAGATCCGAGCAGTACTTC
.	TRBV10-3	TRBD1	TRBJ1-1	CAISGDRGLYTEAFF	TGTGCCATCAGTGGGGACAGGGGGCTGTACACTGAAGCTTTCTTT
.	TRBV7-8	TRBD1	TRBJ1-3	CASSLYNRPGGAGNTIYF	TGTGCCAGCAGCTTATATAATCGGCCAGGGGGAGCTGGAAACACCATATATTTT
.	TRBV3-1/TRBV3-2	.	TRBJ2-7	CASSQGSGARSYEQYF	TGTGCCAGCAGCCAAGGTTCGGGAGCACGATCCTACGAGCAGTACTTC
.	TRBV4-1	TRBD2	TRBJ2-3	CASSQEPRGRITDTQYF	TGCGCCAGCAGCCAAGAACCTCGCGGGAGAATCACAGATACGCAGTATTTT
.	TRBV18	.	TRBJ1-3	CASSPMESSGNTIYF	TGTGCCAGCTCACCAATGGAGAGCTCTGGAAACACCATATATTTT
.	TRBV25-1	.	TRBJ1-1	CASSSTTGNTEAFF	TGTGCCAGCAGTTCCACGACAGGGAACACTGAAGCTTTCTTT
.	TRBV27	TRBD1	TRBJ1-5	CASSLLGQGGNQPQHF	TGTGCCAGCAGCCTCCTTGGACAGGGCGGCAATCAGCCCCAGCATTTT
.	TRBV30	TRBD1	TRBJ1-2	CALEGRDRGYGYTF	TGTGCCCTGGAAGGTAGGGACAGGGGCTATGGCTACACCTTC
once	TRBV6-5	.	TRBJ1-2	CASSYGGDYGYTF	TGTGCCAGCAGTTACGGGGGGGACTATGGCTACACCTTC
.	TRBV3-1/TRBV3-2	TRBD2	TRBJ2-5	CASSPGLAGGQETQYF	TGTGCCAGCAGCCCCGGACTAGCGGGGGGGCAAGAGACCCAGTACTTC
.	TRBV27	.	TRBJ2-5	CASTSFFGLSETQYF	TGTGCCAGCACCTCGTTTTTCGGGTTGTCAGAGACCCAGTACTTC
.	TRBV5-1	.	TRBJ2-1	CASSLGPGQVNEQFF	TGCGCCAGCAGCTTAGGGCCGGGACAAGTCAATGAGCAGTTCTTC
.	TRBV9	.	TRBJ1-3	CASSVGQGWGNTIYF	TGTGCCAGCAGCGTAGGGCAGGGGTGGGGAAACACCATATATTTT
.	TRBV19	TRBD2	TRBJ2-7	CASSMRTSGRGIEQYF	TGTGCCAGTAGTATGCGGACTAGCGGGAGGGGAATCGAGCAGTACTTC
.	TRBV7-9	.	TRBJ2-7	CASSEEYEQYF	TGTGCCAGCAGCGAGGAGTACGAGCAGTACTTC
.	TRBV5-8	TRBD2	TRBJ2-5	CASSLDGSSGGWETQYF	TGTGCCAGCAGCTTGGATGGGTCCAGCGGGGGTTGGGAGACCCAGTACTTC
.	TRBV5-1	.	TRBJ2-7	CASSIEGYEQYF	TGCGCCAGCAGCATAGAGGGCTACGAGCAGTACTTC
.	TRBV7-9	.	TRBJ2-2	CASSPGQNTGELFF	TGTGCCAGCAGCCCAGGACAGAACACCGGGGAGCTGTTTTTT
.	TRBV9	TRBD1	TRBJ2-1	CASSVATGVGYNEQFF	TGTGCCAGCAGCGTAGCTACAGGGGTTGGCTACAATGAGCAGTTCTTC
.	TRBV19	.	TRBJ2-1	CASCVNGNEQFF	TGTGCCAGTTGTGTAAACGGCAATGAGCAGTTCTTC
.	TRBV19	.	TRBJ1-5	CASNPGHLPAPQHF	TGTGCCAGTAACCCGGGACACCTGCCTGCGCCCCAGCATTTT
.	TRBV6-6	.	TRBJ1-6	CASSYAEDNSPLHF	TGTGCCAGCAGTTACGCGGAAGATAATTCACCCCTCCACTTT
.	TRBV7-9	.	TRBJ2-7	CASSSILGLTGYEQYF	TGTGCCAGCAGCTCCATTCTGGGACTGACGGGTTACGAGCAGTACTTC
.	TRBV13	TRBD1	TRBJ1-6	CASSKTAGGRNSPLHF	TGTGCCAGCAGCAAAACCGCAGGGGGTAGAAATTCACCCCTCCACTTT
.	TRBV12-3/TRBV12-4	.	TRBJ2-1	CASSLRGGKQFF	TGTGCCAGCAGTTTAAGGGGCGGGAAGCAGTTCTTC
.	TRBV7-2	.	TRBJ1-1	CASSLDVLTPVNTEAFF	TGTGCCAGCAGCTTAGATGTGTTAACCCCGGTGAACACTGAAGCTTTCTTT
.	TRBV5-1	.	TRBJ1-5	CASSLSGQGNQPQHF	TGCGCCAGCAGCTTGTCGGGACAAGGCAATCAGCCCCAGCATTTT
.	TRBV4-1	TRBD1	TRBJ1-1	CASSHSPGQGISEAFF	TGCGCCAGCAGCCATTCTCCGGGACAGGGGATCTCTGAAGCTTTCTTT
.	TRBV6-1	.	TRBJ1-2	CASSEVSGNRRDGYTF	TGTGCCAGCAGTGAAGTCTCTGGGAACAGGAGGGATGGCTACACCTTC
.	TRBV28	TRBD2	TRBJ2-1	CASSLIGKAIAGGFRVQFF	TGTGCCAGCAGTTTAATCGGAAAGGCGATAGCGGGAGGTTTTAGGGTGCAGTTCTTC
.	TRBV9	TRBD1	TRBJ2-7	CASSVGTGGGQYF	TGTGCCAGCAGCGTGGGGACAGGGGGCGGGCAGTACTTC
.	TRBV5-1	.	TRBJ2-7	CASSPQASSYEQYF	TGCGCCAGCAGCCCGCAGGCGAGCTCCTACGAGCAGTACTTC
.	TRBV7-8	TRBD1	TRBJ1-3	CASTLRGKGADTIYF	TGTGCCAGCACCCTCCGAGGAAAGGGGGCGGACACCATATATTTT
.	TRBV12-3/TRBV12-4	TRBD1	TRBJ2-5	CASSPGQGSQYF	TGTGCCAGCAGCCCGGGACAGGGGTCCCAGTACTTC
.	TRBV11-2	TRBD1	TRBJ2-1	CASTPGQGIYNEQFF	TGTGCCAGCACCCCAGGACAGGGGATATACAATGAGCAGTTCTTC
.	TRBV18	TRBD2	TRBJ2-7	CASSPGTSGGEQYF	TGTGCCAGCTCACCAGGGACTAGCGGGGGCGAGCAGTACTTC
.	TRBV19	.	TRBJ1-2	CASSIVPGDYGYTF	TGTGCCAGTAGTATAGTCCCGGGAGACTATGGCTACACCTTC
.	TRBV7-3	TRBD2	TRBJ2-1	CASSLEGPASGPYNEQFF	TGTGCCAGCAGCTTAGAGGGGCCAGCTAGCGGACCTTACAATGAGCAGTTCTTC
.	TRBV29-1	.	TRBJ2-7	CSVTGSGSYEQYF	TGCAGCGTTACAGGGTCGGGGTCCTACGAGCAGTACTTC
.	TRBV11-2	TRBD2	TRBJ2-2	CASSLLWTSGGVHTGELFF	TGTGCCAGCAGCTTACTCTGGACTAGCGGGGGGGTTCACACCGGGGAGCTGTTTTTT
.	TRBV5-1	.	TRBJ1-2	CASSPLGQAYGYTF	TGCGCCAGCAGCCCCCTTGGGCAGGCCTATGGCTACACCTTC
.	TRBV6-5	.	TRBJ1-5	CASNRQNNQPQHF	TGTGCCAGCAACCGACAGAACAATCAGCCCCAGCATTTT
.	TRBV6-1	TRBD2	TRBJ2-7	CASSEPGLGTYEQYF	TGTGCCAGCAGTGAACCGGGACTAGGAACCTACGAGCAGTACTTC
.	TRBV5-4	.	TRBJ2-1	CASSFGGPYNEQFF	TGTGCCAGCAGCTTCGGGGGACCCTACAATGAGCAGTTCTTC
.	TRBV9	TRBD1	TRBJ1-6	CASSAGDRGNSPLHF	TGTGCCAGCAGCGCTGGGGACAGGGGGAATTCACCCCTCCACTTT
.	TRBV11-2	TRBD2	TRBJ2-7	CASSYLGTSGNEQYF	TGTGCCAGCAGCTATTTAGGGACTAGCGGGAACGAGCAGTACTTC
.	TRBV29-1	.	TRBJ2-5	CSAAPPGRGETQYF	TGCAGCGCCGCCCCCCCAGGAAGGGGAGAGACCCAGTACTTC
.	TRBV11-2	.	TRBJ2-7	CASSLGRSAFISYEQYF	TGTGCCAGCAGCTTAGGGAGAAGCGCCTTCATCTCCTACGAGCAGTACTTC
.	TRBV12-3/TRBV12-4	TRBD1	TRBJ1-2	CASSWDRAGGYTF	TGTGCCAGCAGTTGGGACAGGGCGGGTGGCTACACCTTC
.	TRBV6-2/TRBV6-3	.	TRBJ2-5	CASSYPHRAQETQYF	TGTGCCAGCAGTTACCCCCACAGGGCTCAAGAGACCCAGTACTTC
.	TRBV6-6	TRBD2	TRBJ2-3	CAAGVSTDTQYF	TGTGCCGCGGGGGTGAGCACAGATACGCAGTATTTT
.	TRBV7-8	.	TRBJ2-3	CASSLEAYTDTQYF	TGTGCCAGCAGCTTAGAAGCTTATACAGATACGCAGTATTTT